These 29 T cell receptor beta chains were sequenced from one sample in a study of blood T cell repertoires in COVID-19. The data were produced by immunoSEQ multiplex PCR, yet TCRdb's version contains in-frame clones alone and is incomplete. Here the sample spans 200,000 to 300,000 clones, roughly 91% being singletons. The source material was peripheral blood. Receptor source: a man in his thirties or forties with COVID-19, enrolled during active disease.

Written as DNA, the CDR3 is TGTGCCAGCAGAAAGACAGGGTCCTACGAGCAGTACTTC. Encoded protein: CASRKTGSYEQYF. This rearrangement joins TRBV2 to TRBJ2-7, with 7 bases aligning to TRBD1. Germline CDR1 reads SNHLY; CDR2 reads FYNNEI. This CDR3 contains 13 residues. The V segment lost 6 bases and the J segment 1 base; nucleotides outside the gene matches: 3. Supplemented by reference TRBV2 and TRBJ2-7, the full variable domain reads EPEVTQTPSHQVTQMGQEVILRCVPISNHLYFYWYRQILGQKVEFLVSFYNNEISEKSEIFDDQFSVERPDGSNFTLKIRSTKLEDSAMYFCASRKTGSYEQYFGPGTRLTVT.

This chain joins TRBV2 and TRBJ1-4; 7 bases are a match to TRBD1. CDR3 length equals 14 residues. CDR1 SNHLY and CDR2 FYNNEI come from the germline V gene. Germline trimming cut 5 bases from V and 3 bases from J; bases unmatched to any gene: 3. The CDR3 DNA reads TGTGCCAGCAGTCGACAGGGATCTAATGAAAAACTGTTTTTT. This gives the protein CASSRQGSNEKLFF. Supplemented by reference TRBV2 and TRBJ1-4, the full variable domain reads EPEVTQTPSHQVTQMGQEVILRCVPISNHLYFYWYRQILGQKVEFLVSFYNNEISEKSEIFDDQFSVERPDGSNFTLKIRSTKLEDSAMYFCASSRQGSNEKLFFGSGTQLSVL.

The J gene is TRBJ2-2, the V gene TRBV12-3 or TRBV12-4; D uncertain. This CDR3 region has 12 residues. Trimming stripped 8 bases from V and 3 bases from J, with 7 bases between. The CDR3 region is CASQRDTGELFF. The CDR3 bases are TGTGCCAGCCAGCGTGACACCGGGGAGCTGTTTTTT.

The chain links TRBV4-2 to TRBJ1-5, with D unresolved. Looked up from germline, CDR1 is LGHNA and CDR2 is YNFKEQ. This CDR3 region has 12 residues. V lost 3 bases to trimming and J lost 8 bases, with 8 bases between them. In DNA, the CDR3 is TGTGCCAGCAGCCATCTAGGCGAGCCCCAGCATTTT. This gives the protein CASSHLGEPQHF.

The rearrangement links TRBV6-5 to TRBJ2-3, with D perhaps matching TRBD2 (5 bases). Germline lookup yields CDR1 MNHEY and CDR2 SVGAGI. Between the trimmed V and J ends, which lost 5 bases and 10 bases, there was a span of 22 bases. The CDR3 totals 15 residues. The CDR3 loop reads CASSPTPPGGGAQYF. CDR3 nucleotide sequence: TGTGCCAGCAGTCCGACCCCGCCGGGTGGAGGTGCGCAGTATTTT.

The CDR3 is CASSPGTYLSGYTF. As DNA, the CDR3 is TGTGCCAGCAGCCCGGGGACATATTTGAGTGGCTACACCTTC. The chain combines TRBV5-4 with TRBJ1-2; a possible D gene is TRBD1 (6 bases). Germline CDR1 is SGHNT and CDR2 is YYREEE (reference sequence). The germline V and J ends were trimmed by 4 bases and 7 bases, with 17 bases remaining between them. The CDR3 loop spans 14 amino acids.

V and J are TRBV11-1 and TRBJ1-1; D not resolved. The CDR3 covers 14 residues. Trimming shortened V by 1 base and J by 5 bases, and 11 bases separated the two germline ends. Germline-derived CDR1 and CDR2 are SGHAT and FQDESV (reference sequence). CDR3 bases: TGTGCCAGCAGCTTAGAGTCTTTCGGGACTGAAGCTTTCTTT. This gives the protein CASSLESFGTEAFF.

The J gene is TRBJ1-5, the V gene TRBV7-2; tentatively, D is TRBD1 (6 bases). The germline CDR1 and CDR2 sequences are SGHTA and FQGNSA. The CDR3 loop spans 15 amino acids. Trimming pared 1 base from V and 7 bases from J, leaving 14 bases between. The CDR3 sequence is CASSLVQGSTQPQHF. The CDR3, as DNA: TGTGCCAGCAGCTTAGTCCAGGGGAGCACGCAGCCCCAGCATTTT.

This clone came up once. The rearrangement uses TRBV11-2 and TRBJ1-3; D gene unclear. This CDR3 comprises 15 residues. With 1 base removed from V and 0 bases from J, the gap between germline ends came to 7 bases. The germline V gene encodes CDR1 SGHAT and CDR2 FQNNGV. The DNA of the CDR3 is TGTGCCAGCAGCTTAGCCCCAGTCTCTGGAAACACCATATATTTT. This codes for CASSLAPVSGNTIYF.

The V call is TRBV19, the J call TRBJ2-2; TRBD1 is a possible D gene (6 bases). Trimming took 2 bases from V and 6 from J, leaving 16 bases between them. The CDR3 runs to 16 residues. CDR1 and CDR2 (germline): LNHDA, SQIVND (reference sequence). CDR3 in DNA: TGTGCCAGTAGTATATCTAGGACAGACAATCCCGGGGAGCTGTTTTTT. As protein: CASSISRTDNPGELFF.

This clone was picked up one time. The J gene is TRBJ2-2, the V gene TRBV5-1; a possible D gene is TRBD2 (5 bases). This CDR3 comprises 15 residues. The ends were cut back, 5 bases at V and 0 bases at J, with 11 bases in the middle. Germline CDR1 reads SGHRS; CDR2 reads YFSETQ. The CDR3 is CASRQSGANTGELFF. The CDR3 DNA sequence: TGCGCCAGCAGACAAAGCGGAGCGAACACCGGGGAGCTGTTTTTT.

Here the CDR3 DNA reads TGTGCCAGCAGCCCAGGACTAGCGGGGGGCGAAAACACCGGGGAGCTGTTTTTT. Protein product: CASSPGLAGGENTGELFF. The genes are TRBV7-9 and TRBJ2-2; 14 bases agree with TRBD2. The CDR3 covers 18 residues. Germline V lookup: CDR1 SEHNR, CDR2 FQNEAQ (reference sequence). V shed 5 bases, J shed 2 bases, and the junction held 7 bases outside the gene matches.

V gene TRBV19 combines with J gene TRBJ1-2, with D perhaps TRBD1 (6 bases). Trimming stripped 5 bases from V and 0 bases from J, with 13 bases between. This CDR3 spans 15 amino acids. The germline CDR1 and CDR2 sequences are LNHDA and SQIVND (reference sequence). CDR3 nucleotides: TGTGCCAGTAGTCCCTGGACAGAGTCTAACTATGGCTACACCTTC. Its protein is CASSPWTESNYGYTF.

The V gene is TRBV20-1, the J gene TRBJ2-1; D perhaps matches TRBD1 (6 bases). The V gene's germline CDR1 is DFQATT and CDR2 SNEGSKA (reference sequence). Trimming pared 3 bases from V and 5 bases from J, leaving 11 bases between. The CDR3 runs to 13 residues. The CDR3 sequence: CSASTGWHNEQFF. The DNA of the CDR3 is TGCAGTGCTAGTACAGGGTGGCACAATGAGCAGTTCTTC.

V gene TRBV27 combines with J gene TRBJ1-1, with a weak D call TRBD1 (5 bases). Germline V lookup: CDR1 MNHEY, CDR2 SMNVEV (reference sequence). This CDR3 contains 12 residues. Trimming removed 7 bases at V and 9 bases at J, with 15 bases between. The CDR3 DNA is TGTGCCAGCACCGGACCGACAGAGAAAGCTTTCTTT. Its translation: CASTGPTEKAFF.

The genes are TRBV5-1 and TRBJ1-4, with 9 bases that match TRBD1. Germline V gene lookup returns CDR1 SGHRS and CDR2 YFSETQ. This CDR3 is 15 amino acids long. The V segment lost 3 bases and the J segment 6 bases; nucleotides outside the gene matches: 6. CDR3 residues: CASSWGGQGDEKLFF. The DNA of the CDR3 is TGCGCCAGCAGCTGGGGGGGACAGGGAGATGAAAAACTGTTTTTT.

With respect to this clone: Different DNA sequences within this sample yield the same CDR3. The chain couples TRBV2 to TRBJ2-6, with D unresolved. V was trimmed by 2 bases and J by 0 bases, leaving 8 bases between them. The length of the CDR3 is 16 residues. Germline-derived CDR1 and CDR2 are SNHLY and FYNNEI. In DNA form, the CDR3 reads TGTGCCAGCAGTGAACGGTTCATCTCTGGGGCCAACGTCCTGACTTTC. Protein product: CASSERFISGANVLTF.

V and J are TRBV7-6 and TRBJ1-4, with D perhaps TRBD1 (6 bases). Between the trimmed V and J ends, which lost 0 bases and 7 bases, there was a span of 15 bases. This CDR3 spans 16 amino acids. Germline CDR1 and CDR2: SGHVS and FNYEAQ. The CDR3: CASSLAPGWGREKLFF. In nucleotides, the CDR3 is TGTGCCAGCAGCTTAGCGCCCGGTTGGGGGCGTGAAAAACTGTTTTTT. Full variable domain (remainder filled in from reference TRBV7-6 and TRBJ1-4): GAGVSQSPRYKVTKRGQDVALRCDPISGHVSLYWYRQALGQGPEFLTYFNYEAQQDKSGLPNDRFSAERPEGSISTLTIQRTEQRDSAMYRCASSLAPGWGREKLFFGSGTQLSVL.

V is TRBV6-6 and J is TRBJ1-4; 7 bases line up with TRBD1. The junction had 10 bases not matched to a gene; V was cut back by 5 bases and J by 4 bases. This CDR3 has 16 residues. In germline, CDR1 is MNHNY, CDR2 SVGAGI (reference sequence). The CDR3 region has the DNA TGTGCCAGCAGTATCCCAACAGGGGCGAGTAATGAAAAACTGTTTTTT. Its protein is CASSIPTGASNEKLFF.

This clone was seen only once. The chain's CDR3 is CASSLTSYTSGGSGNEQFF. As DNA, the CDR3 is TGTGCCAGCAGCCTAACCTCCTATACTAGCGGGGGATCGGGAAATGAGCAGTTCTTC. The V gene is TRBV3-1 (or the pseudogene TRBV3-2), the J gene TRBJ2-1, with 11 bases lining up with TRBD2. Germline V lookup: CDR1 LGHDT, CDR2 YNNKEL (reference sequence). The CDR3 has 19 residues. The V gene end was trimmed by 4 bases and the J gene end by 7 bases; junction bases not matched to a gene: 18.

The chain joins TRBV11-2 to TRBJ1-2, with 10 nucleotides matching TRBD1. CDR1 SGHAT and CDR2 FQNNGV come from the germline V gene. The length of the CDR3 is 14 residues. J gave up 6 bases and V 5 bases, and 6 bases lay outside the gene matches. The CDR3 reads CASSVTGGADGYTF. The CDR3 DNA reads TGTGCCAGCAGCGTGACAGGGGGCGCCGATGGCTACACCTTC.

The chain employs TRBV27 and TRBJ1-1, with 9 bases aligning to TRBD1. The germline CDR1 and CDR2 sequences are MNHEY and SMNVEV (reference sequence). V lost 3 bases to trimming and J lost 4 bases; unmatched junction nucleotides: 6. The CDR3 covers 15 residues. Written as DNA, the CDR3 is TGTGCCAGCAGTTTTAAGTGGACAGGGGTCACTGAAGCTTTCTTT. The encoded protein is CASSFKWTGVTEAFF.

The V and J genes are TRBV19 and TRBJ2-2, with D tentatively TRBD2 (6 bases). V was pared by 7 bases and J by 4 bases, with 19 bases between. Germline values: CDR1 LNHDA, CDR2 SQIVND (reference sequence). The CDR3 runs to 16 residues. The CDR3 spells CASMGTGSGGTGELFF. The CDR3 coding sequence is TGTGCCAGTATGGGGACCGGCTCCGGGGGCACCGGGGAGCTGTTTTTT.

The chain has TRBV28 and TRBJ1-1; tentative D call: TRBD1 (6 bases). The CDR3 is made up of 16 amino acids. CDR1 and CDR2 (germline): MDHEN, SYDVKM. V dropped 4 bases and J dropped 1 base, with 16 bases sitting between them. CDR3 protein: CASSSWGRGKNTEAFF. The CDR3 DNA follows: TGTGCCAGCAGTTCCTGGGGGAGGGGGAAGAACACTGAAGCTTTCTTT.

This sequence joins TRBV5-4 and TRBJ1-6; 7 bases map to TRBD1. The trim removed 2 bases at V and 7 bases at J, leaving 3 bases unmatched. CDR1 is SGHNT and CDR2 is YYREEE in the germline V gene (reference sequence). This CDR3 spans 14 amino acids. The CDR3 sequence: CASSLQGRNSPLHF. Here the CDR3 DNA reads TGTGCCAGCAGCTTACAGGGGAGGAATTCACCCCTCCACTTT.

The chain joins TRBV2 to TRBJ2-5; possibly TRBD2 for D (6 bases). This CDR3 is 13 amino acids long. Between the trimmed V and J ends, which lost 3 bases and 5 bases, there was a span of 10 bases. Germline V gene sequence: CDR1 SNHLY, CDR2 FYNNEI. The chain's CDR3 is CASSETSYETQYF. CDR3 bases: TGTGCCAGCAGTGAGACTAGTTACGAGACCCAGTACTTC. Drawing the rest from reference TRBV2 and TRBJ2-5, the complete variable domain is EPEVTQTPSHQVTQMGQEVILRCVPISNHLYFYWYRQILGQKVEFLVSFYNNEISEKSEIFDDQFSVERPDGSNFTLKIRSTKLEDSAMYFCASSETSYETQYFGPGTRLLVL.

The chain has TRBV18 and TRBJ1-5, with D perhaps matching TRBD1 (5 bases). Germline-derived CDR1 and CDR2 are KGHSH and LQKENI. V was cut by 6 bases and J by 6 bases, with 12 bases left in between. The CDR3 covers 13 residues. CDR3 region: CASSPETAQPQHF. In DNA form, the CDR3 reads TGTGCCAGCTCCCCAGAGACAGCTCAGCCCCAGCATTTT.

The V call is TRBV5-1, the J call TRBJ2-3; 8 positions agree with TRBD1. The CDR3 loop spans 15 amino acids. Germline assignment: CDR1 SGHRS and CDR2 YFSETQ. The ends lost 0 bases at V and 4 bases at J; junction bases unmatched: 4. As DNA, the CDR3 is TGCGCCAGCAGCTTGGCATCACAGGGGGCAGATACGCAGTATTTT. The encoded protein is CASSLASQGADTQYF.

V is TRBV7-2 and J is TRBJ2-1; 11 nucleotides match TRBD2. The V and J ends lost 6 bases and 5 bases, in that order; junction bases with no gene match: 3. Germline V lookup: CDR1 SGHTA, CDR2 FQGNSA. This CDR3 is built from 14 residues. The CDR3 reads CASRTSGAHNEQFF. In DNA form, the CDR3 reads TGTGCCAGCAGGACTAGCGGGGCTCACAATGAGCAGTTCTTC. The full variable domain, with the rest looked up from reference TRBV7-2 and TRBJ2-1, is GAGVSQSPSNKVTEKGKDVELRCDPISGHTALYWYRQSLGQGLEFLIYFQGNSAPDKSGLPSDRFSAERTGGSVSTLTIQRTQQEDSAVYLCASRTSGAHNEQFFGPGTRLTVL.